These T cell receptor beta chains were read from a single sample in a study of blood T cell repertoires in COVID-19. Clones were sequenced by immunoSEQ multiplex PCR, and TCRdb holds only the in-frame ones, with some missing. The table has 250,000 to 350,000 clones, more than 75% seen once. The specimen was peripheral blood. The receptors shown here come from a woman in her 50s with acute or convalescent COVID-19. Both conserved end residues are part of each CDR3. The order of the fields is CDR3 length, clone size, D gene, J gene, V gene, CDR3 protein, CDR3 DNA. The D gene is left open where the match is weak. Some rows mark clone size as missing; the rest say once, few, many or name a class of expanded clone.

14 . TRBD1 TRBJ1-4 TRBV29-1 CSVRQGTTNEKLFF TGCAGCGTTCGACAGGGGACAACTAATGAAAAACTGTTTTTT
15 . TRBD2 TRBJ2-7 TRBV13 CASKTGLAGRREQYF TGTGCCAGCAAGACCGGACTAGCGGGGAGGCGCGAGCAGTACTTC
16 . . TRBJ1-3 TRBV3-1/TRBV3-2 CASSLSGEGIGNTIYF TGTGCCAGCAGCCTTTCAGGTGAGGGCATCGGAAACACCATATATTTT
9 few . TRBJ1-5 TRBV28 CASKQAQHF TGTGCCAGCAAGCAGGCCCAGCATTTT
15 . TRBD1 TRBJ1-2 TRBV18 CASSPRQGGPVGYTF TGTGCCAGCTCACCTAGACAGGGCGGGCCGGTTGGCTACACCTTC
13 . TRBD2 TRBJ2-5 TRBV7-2 CASSLAGGETQYF TGTGCCAGCAGCTTAGCGGGGGGGGAGACCCAGTACTTC
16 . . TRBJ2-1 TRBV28 CASSLYPRDFYNEQFF TGTGCCAGCAGTTTATACCCTCGGGACTTTTACAATGAGCAGTTCTTC
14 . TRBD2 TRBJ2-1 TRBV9 CASSRLAGAEEQFF TGTGCCAGCAGCAGGCTAGCGGGAGCGGAGGAGCAGTTCTTC
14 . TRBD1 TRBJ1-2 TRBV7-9 CASSRGQAPRGYTF TGTGCCAGCAGCCGGGGACAGGCCCCACGTGGCTACACCTTC
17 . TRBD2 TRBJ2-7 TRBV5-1 CASTEGLAGAKPYEQYF TGCGCCAGCACCGAGGGACTAGCGGGAGCCAAGCCCTACGAGCAGTACTTC
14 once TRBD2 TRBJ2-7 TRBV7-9 CASSRAGGTYEQYF TGTGCCAGCAGCCGAGCGGGAGGGACCTACGAGCAGTACTTC
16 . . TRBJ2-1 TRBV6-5 CASSYSIRSIYNEQFF TGTGCCAGCAGTTACTCGATACGGTCGATCTACAATGAGCAGTTCTTC
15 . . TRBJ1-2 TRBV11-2 CASSFGGSAVYGYTF TGTGCCAGCAGCTTCGGAGGGTCGGCGGTATATGGCTACACCTTC
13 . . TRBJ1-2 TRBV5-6 CASSLFWGHGYTF TGTGCCAGCAGCTTGTTCTGGGGGCATGGCTACACCTTC
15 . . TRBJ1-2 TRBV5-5 CASSSNAGFRYGYTF TGTGCCAGCAGCTCAAACGCAGGGTTTAGGTATGGCTACACCTTC
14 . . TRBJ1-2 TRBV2 CASSERRDAYGYTF TGTGCCAGCAGCGAAAGGAGGGATGCCTATGGCTACACCTTC
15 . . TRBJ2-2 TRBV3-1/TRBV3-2 CASSQGGVGTGELFF TGTGCCAGCAGCCAAGGGGGCGTGGGTACCGGGGAGCTGTTTTTT
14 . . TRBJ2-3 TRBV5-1 CASSLGRSTDTQYF TGCGCCAGCAGCTTGGGGAGAAGCACAGATACGCAGTATTTT
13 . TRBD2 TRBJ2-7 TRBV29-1 CSATSGDSYEQYF TGCAGCGCAACTAGCGGGGACTCCTACGAGCAGTACTTC
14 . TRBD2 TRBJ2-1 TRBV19 CASTAGVVRNEQFF TGTGCCAGTACCGCGGGAGTTGTGAGGAATGAGCAGTTCTTC
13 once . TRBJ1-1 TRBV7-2 CASSLQGYTEAFF TGTGCCAGCAGCTTGCAGGGGTACACTGAAGCTTTCTTT
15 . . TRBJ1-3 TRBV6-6 CASSSRKDRGNTIYF TGTGCCAGCAGTTCGCGGAAAGACAGGGGAAACACCATATATTTT
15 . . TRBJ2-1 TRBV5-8 CASSLYGGNYNEQFF TGTGCCAGCAGCTTGTATGGCGGAAATTACAATGAGCAGTTCTTC
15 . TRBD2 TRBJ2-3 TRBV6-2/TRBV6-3 CASSYWMVAGQTQYF TGTGCCAGCAGTTACTGGATGGTAGCGGGCCAGACGCAGTATTTT
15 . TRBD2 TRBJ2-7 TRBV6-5 CASTMLGLAGYEQYF TGTGCCAGCACCATGTTGGGACTAGCGGGTTACGAGCAGTACTTC
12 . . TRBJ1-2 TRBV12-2 CASRSINYGYTF TGTGCAAGTCGCTCCATTAACTATGGCTACACCTTC
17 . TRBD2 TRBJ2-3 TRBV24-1 CATRGLAGGPGTDTQYF TGTGCCACCAGGGGCCTAGCGGGAGGGCCCGGCACAGATACGCAGTATTTT
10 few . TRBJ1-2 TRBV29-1 CSVFSVGYTF TGCAGCGTTTTTAGTGTGGGCTACACCTTC
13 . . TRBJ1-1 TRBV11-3 CASSRTAYTEAFF TGTGCCAGCAGCCGAACAGCCTACACTGAAGCTTTCTTT
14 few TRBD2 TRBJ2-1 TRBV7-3 CASSLAGGYNEQFF TGTGCCAGCAGTCTAGCGGGAGGATACAATGAGCAGTTCTTC
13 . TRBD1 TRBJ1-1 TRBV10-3 CAIVGTGSTEAFF TGTGCCATCGTTGGGACAGGTTCCACTGAAGCTTTCTTT
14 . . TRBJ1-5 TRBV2 CASSDRERNQPQHF TGTGCCAGCAGTGACCGAGAGCGCAATCAGCCCCAGCATTTT
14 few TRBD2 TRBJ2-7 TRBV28 CASSSWTSALEQYF TGTGCCAGCAGTTCCTGGACTAGCGCCCTCGAGCAGTACTTC
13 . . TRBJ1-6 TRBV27 CASSSWTASPLHF TGTGCCAGCAGTTCCTGGACAGCTTCACCCCTCCACTTT
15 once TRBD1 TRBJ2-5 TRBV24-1 CATSDLQGGGETQYF TGTGCCACCAGTGATTTGCAAGGGGGCGGGGAGACCCAGTACTTC
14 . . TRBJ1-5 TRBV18 CASSQGSYNQPQHF TGTGCCAGCTCCCAGGGGAGTTACAATCAGCCCCAGCATTTT
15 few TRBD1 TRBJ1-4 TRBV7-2 CASSLYGTDNEKLFF TGTGCCAGCAGCTTATACGGGACAGATAATGAAAAACTGTTTTTT
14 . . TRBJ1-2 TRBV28 CASSSFGLRYGYTF TGTGCCAGCAGTTCTTTCGGACTTCGCTATGGCTACACCTTC
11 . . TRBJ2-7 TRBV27 CASSSRSEQYF TGTGCCAGCAGTTCCCGGAGCGAGCAGTACTTC
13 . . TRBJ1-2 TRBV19 CASTKGDHYGYTF TGTGCCAGTACCAAGGGGGATCACTATGGCTACACCTTC
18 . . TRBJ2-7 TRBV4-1 CASSQIITLLASPYEQYF TGCGCCAGCAGCCAGATTATAACACTTCTAGCGTCGCCCTACGAGCAGTACTTC
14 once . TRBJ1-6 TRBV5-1 CASREGSYNSPLHF TGCGCCAGCAGAGAGGGCTCCTATAATTCACCCCTCCACTTT
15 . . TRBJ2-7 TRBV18 CASSTTGTRNYEQYF TGTGCCAGCTCAACTACCGGGACAAGAAACTACGAGCAGTACTTC
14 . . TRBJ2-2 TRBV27 CASSWDTNTGELFF TGTGCCAGCAGTTGGGACACGAACACCGGGGAGCTGTTTTTT
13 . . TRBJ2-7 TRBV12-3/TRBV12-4 CASSYGLSYEQYF TGTGCCAGCAGTTACGGACTTTCCTACGAGCAGTACTTC
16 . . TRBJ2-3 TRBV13 CASSPRENTHTDTQYF TGTGCCAGCAGCCCCCGGGAGAACACACACACAGATACGCAGTATTTT
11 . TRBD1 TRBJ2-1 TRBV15 CATQGQTEQFF TGTGCCACCCAGGGACAGACTGAGCAGTTCTTC
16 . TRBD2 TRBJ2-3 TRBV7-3 CASSPGLAASTDTQYF TGTGCCAGCAGCCCAGGACTAGCGGCTAGCACAGATACGCAGTATTTT
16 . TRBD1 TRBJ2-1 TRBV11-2 CASSSVPGQGGGEQFF TGTGCCAGCAGCTCAGTACCGGGACAGGGAGGGGGTGAGCAGTTCTTC
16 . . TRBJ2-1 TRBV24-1 CATSDWTDGSYNEQFF TGTGCCACCAGTGACTGGACAGACGGGTCCTACAATGAGCAGTTCTTC